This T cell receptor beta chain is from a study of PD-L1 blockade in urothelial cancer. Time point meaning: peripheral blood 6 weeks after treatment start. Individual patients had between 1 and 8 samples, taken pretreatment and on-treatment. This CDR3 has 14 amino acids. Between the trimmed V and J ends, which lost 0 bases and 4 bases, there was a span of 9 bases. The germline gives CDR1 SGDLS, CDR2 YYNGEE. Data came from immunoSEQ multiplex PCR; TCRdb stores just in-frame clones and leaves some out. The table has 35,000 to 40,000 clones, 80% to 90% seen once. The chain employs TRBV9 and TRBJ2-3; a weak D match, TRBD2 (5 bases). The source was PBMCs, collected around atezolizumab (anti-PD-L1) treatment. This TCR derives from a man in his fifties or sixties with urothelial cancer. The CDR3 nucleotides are TGTGCCAGCAGCGTAGAACTAGATTCAGATACGCAGTATTTT. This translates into CASSVELDSDTQYF.